One and the same sample provided the 18 T cell receptor beta chains below, sequenced in a study of blood T cell repertoires in COVID-19 (dated by TCRdb to the early 2020s). The protocol used for the library was the immunoSEQ multiplex PCR assay. Not all clones reach the TCRdb copy of this immuneACCESS table, which keeps in-frame sequences only. Checked studies attribute under half of the gap to unresolved V genes and leave the rest unexplained. The sample profile shows around 150,000 clones; roughly nine tenths of them were found once. The ten largest account for roughly 3.2% of the sample. Sequencing used peripheral blood. The receptors originated from an older woman with active COVID-19.

The V and J genes are TRBV19 and TRBJ2-3; D may be TRBD2 (6 bases). Trimming shortened V by 9 bases and J by 2 bases, and 18 bases separated the two germline ends. The CDR3 sequence is 15 residues long. Germline V lookup: CDR1 LNHDA, CDR2 SQIVND (reference sequence). The CDR3: CASSPTSSSTDTQYF. In DNA, the CDR3 is TGTGCCAGCTCCCCGACTAGTTCGTCCACAGATACGCAGTATTTT.

This clone was detected once. The rearrangement uses TRBV12-1 and TRBJ1-2. TRBV12-1 is assigned pseudogene status. CDR3 size: 13 residues. CDR3 sequence reads: CASSRNEGRGYTF. The CDR3 nucleotides are TGTGCCAGCAGCCGCAACGAGGGGAGGGGCTACACCTTC.

Notes on this clone: This sample includes further DNA sequences coding for the same CDR3. The chain couples TRBV28 to TRBJ1-1; TRBD1 aligns across 8 bases. The CDR3 consists of 14 residues. The germline V gene has CDR1 MDHEN and CDR2 SYDVKM. V gave up 4 bases and J gave up 4 bases; unmatched junction bases: 5. The CDR3 bases are TGTGCCAGCAGTTCTGCAGGGGGCGGCACTGAAGCTTTCTTT. Translation gives CASSSAGGGTEAFF. Using reference TRBV28 and TRBJ1-1 for the parts outside the CDR3, the full variable domain is DVKVTQSSRYLVKRTGEKVFLECVQDMDHENMFWYRQDPGLGLRLIYFSYDVKMKEKGDIPEGYSVSREKKERFSLILESASTNQTSMYLCASSSAGGGTEAFFGQGTRLTVV.

The rearrangement uses TRBV7-9 and TRBJ2-7, with D perhaps matching TRBD1 (7 bases). This CDR3 spans 15 amino acids. The V gene's germline CDR1 is SEHNR and CDR2 FQNEAQ (reference sequence). The V and J ends lost 1 base and 5 bases respectively, with 15 bases between them. CDR3 in amino acids: CASSLDTGAGNEQYF. The CDR3 region has the DNA TGTGCCAGCAGCTTAGATACAGGGGCGGGGAACGAGCAGTACTTC. The whole variable domain, remainder taken from reference TRBV7-9 and TRBJ2-7, is DTGVSQNPRHKITKRGQNVTFRCDPISEHNRLYWYRQTLGQGPEFLTYFQNEAQLEKSRLLSDRFSAERPKGSFSTLEIQRTEQGDSAMYLCASSLDTGAGNEQYFGPGTRLTVT.

V gene TRBV7-2 combines with J gene TRBJ2-3, with TRBD2 matching 9 bases. The germline gives CDR1 SGHTA, CDR2 FQGNSA. The length of the CDR3 is 15 residues. Trimming cost V 4 bases and J 1 base; bases outside gene matches: 3. CDR3 region: CASSSRGRGTDTQYF. In DNA form, the CDR3 reads TGTGCCAGCAGCTCCCGCGGGAGGGGCACAGATACGCAGTATTTT.

This clone was seen a single time. Here the CDR3 reads CASSLEGANQPQHF. The DNA for the CDR3 is TGTGCCAGCAGCTTGGAGGGGGCAAATCAGCCCCAGCATTTT. The chain is built from TRBV5-5 and TRBJ1-5, with TRBD1 matching over 7 bases. The V segment lost 0 bases and the J segment 4 bases; nucleotides outside the gene matches: 1. Germline lookup yields CDR1 SGHKS and CDR2 YYEKEE (reference sequence). The CDR3 is made up of 14 amino acids.

The chain carries TRBV21-1 and TRBJ2-3; the table names TRBD1, a call not compared with the DNA. TRBV21-1 corresponds to a pseudogene. The CDR3 covers 19 residues. This CDR3 is CASSKNGIRGVGSTDTQYF. CDR3 coding DNA: TGTGCCAGCAGCAAAAATGGCATCAGGGGAGTAGGGAGCACAGATACGCAGTATTTT.

This chain joins TRBV27 and TRBJ2-3, with D possibly being TRBD2 (6 bases). Germline V gene lookup returns CDR1 MNHEY and CDR2 SMNVEV (reference sequence). The CDR3 is 15 residues long. The ends were cut back, 3 bases at V and 3 bases at J, with 13 bases in the middle. The CDR3 sequence: CASSFYGSITDTQYF. The CDR3 nucleotides are TGTGCCAGCAGTTTTTACGGGAGTATTACAGATACGCAGTATTTT.

J is TRBJ1-3 and V is TRBV10-3; 7 bases align to TRBD1. The CDR3 has 16 residues. V trimming: 3 bases; J trimming: 2 bases; junction bases outside the gene matches: 7. The germline gives CDR1 ENHRY, CDR2 SYGVKD. CDR3 loop: CAISEEGARAGNTIYF. The DNA for the CDR3 is TGTGCCATCAGTGAAGAGGGGGCGAGGGCTGGAAACACCATATATTTT.

The rearrangement uses TRBV7-2 and TRBJ1-3; D perhaps matches TRBD1 (6 bases). The CDR3 covers 18 residues. Deletions cut 0 bases from V and 4 bases from J, with 19 bases between. CDR1 is SGHTA and CDR2 is FQGNSA in the germline V gene. As DNA, the CDR3 is TGTGCCAGCAGCTTAGCTCCGGGGAACCTGAGGGGGGGAAACACCATATATTTT. This codes for CASSLAPGNLRGGNTIYF.

V gene TRBV18 combines with J gene TRBJ2-5; a possible D gene is TRBD1 (5 bases). The length of the CDR3 is 13 residues. V gave up 2 bases and J gave up 2 bases, with 6 bases separating them. Germline values: CDR1 KGHSH, CDR2 LQKENI. CDR3 region: CASSPNRQETQYF. CDR3 coding DNA: TGTGCCAGCTCACCAAACAGGCAAGAGACCCAGTACTTC.

Only one count was recorded for this clone. This rearrangement joins TRBV5-8 to TRBJ2-3; no definite D call. The CDR3 runs 17 residues. Germline CDR1 is SGHTS and CDR2 is YDEGEE. V lost 3 bases to trimming and J lost 5 bases, with 22 bases between them. The CDR3 region has the DNA TGTGCCAGCAGCTCTCTTTATCTGGTTAAGCAGGAAGATACGCAGTATTTT. It translates to CASSSLYLVKQEDTQYF.

The rearrangement uses TRBV24-1 and TRBJ2-2; D is perhaps TRBD2 (6 bases). The CDR3 length is 17 residues. The germline gives CDR1 KGHDR, CDR2 SFDVKD. V lost 3 bases and J 7 bases, leaving 20 bases between the germline ends. CDR3 nucleotide sequence: TGTGCCACCAGTGATAACGGTGGGACTCGTAGCTACGGGGAGCTGTTTTTT. Its protein product is CATSDNGGTRSYGELFF.

Only one count was recorded for this clone. V and J are TRBV5-1 and TRBJ1-6; maybe TRBD1 (6 bases). CDR1 SGHRS and CDR2 YFSETQ come from the germline V gene. The CDR3 spans 16 residues. The V end was cut by 4 bases, the J end by 0 bases, with 11 bases between. The CDR3 reads CASSRDTSSYNSPLHF. The DNA of the CDR3 is TGCGCCAGCAGCCGGGACACGAGCTCCTATAATTCACCCCTCCACTTT.

The V and J genes are TRBV10-2 and TRBJ2-3; maybe TRBD1 (5 bases). Germline V gene data show CDR1 as WSHSY and CDR2 as SAAADI. V lost 2 bases to trimming and J lost 4 bases, with 13 bases between them. This CDR3 contains 15 residues. CDR3 sequence: CASSEDKVRADTQYF. The CDR3 DNA is TGCGCCAGCAGTGAGGACAAAGTCAGGGCAGATACGCAGTATTTT.

This sequence joins TRBV28 and TRBJ1-3; 9 nucleotides agree with TRBD1. The CDR3 is made up of 14 amino acids. V gave up 10 bases and J gave up 4 bases; unmatched junction bases: 8. Germline V gene data show CDR1 as MDHEN and CDR2 as SYDVKM. The CDR3 region is CATKGQGNGNTIYF. CDR3 in DNA: TGTGCCACTAAGGGACAGGGAAACGGAAACACCATATATTTT. Combining the CDR3 with reference TRBV28 and TRBJ1-3 gives the whole variable domain DVKVTQSSRYLVKRTGEKVFLECVQDMDHENMFWYRQDPGLGLRLIYFSYDVKMKEKGDIPEGYSVSREKKERFSLILESASTNQTSMYLCATKGQGNGNTIYFGEGSWLTVV.

The chain is built from TRBV7-2 and TRBJ1-3, with 7 nucleotides matching TRBD1. From germline, CDR1 is SGHTA and CDR2 FQGNSA. This CDR3 spans 17 amino acids. Germline trimming cut 5 bases from V and 4 bases from J; bases unmatched to any gene: 14. The CDR3 region is CASSPDRATLSGNTIYF. CDR3 nucleotide sequence: TGTGCCAGCAGCCCAGACAGGGCAACACTCTCGGGAAACACCATATATTTT.

The chain uses TRBV6-4 and TRBJ2-1, with 7 bases identical to TRBD2. The CDR3 is 16 residues long. Per the germline V gene, CDR1 is MRHNA and CDR2 is SNTAGT. The ends lost 5 bases at V and 0 bases at J; junction bases unmatched: 7. Written as DNA, the CDR3 is TGTGCCAGCAGTCGGGAGGTAGCGAGCTCCTACAATGAGCAGTTCTTC. Amino acid sequence: CASSREVASSYNEQFF.